This T cell receptor (beta chain) is from a study of shared clonotypes between healthy human individuals. Study results and caveats: Non-shared clonotypes had lower generation probabilities than those shared by all four donors. Donor scarcity curtailed the genetic and exposure-history diversity represented herein.

The test was conducted at deep level. Some clones are missing from TCRdb's copy, which holds only in-frame ones; the method was immunoSEQ multiplex PCR. The table has over a million clones, roughly 98% seen once. The length of the CDR3 is 17 residues. V shed 0 bases and J 4 bases; nucleotides not matched to a gene: 4. In germline, CDR1 is SGDLS, CDR2 YYNGEE. Donors, without exception, were Caucasian adults residing in Nashville, Tennessee. This clone was seen just once. What it binds is not known. The specimen sequenced was naive CD4+ T cells sorted from blood. As for subset: CD45RA+ positively selected. J is TRBJ2-3 and V is TRBV9; 14 bases fit TRBD2. This receptor was taken from a man aged 30 to 45 in good health. The CDR3 nucleotides are TGTGCCAGCAGCGTAGGGCGACTAGCGGGAGGGTCAGATACGCAGTATTTT. Translation: CASSVGRLAGGSDTQYF.